The 21 T cell receptor beta chains listed next were all sequenced from one sample in a study of blood T cells in healthy people across ages. With a J-beta primer mix and a sample-barcoded 5' primer, a second PCR ran about 7 to 12 cycles. In TCRdb, the 5' RACE reads were re-called with MiXCR into one record per CDR3 protein. The table lists approximately 1.5 million distinct CDR3 sequences, about 42% of them singletons. Sequenced material: blood. These receptors came from a woman aged 18-35 years in good health.

At least ten counts were recorded for this clonotype. The chain couples TRBV7-9 to TRBJ2-5; 8 nucleotides align to TRBD1. This CDR3 region has 14 residues. With 6 bases clipped from V and 4 bases from J, the junction kept 7 bases outside the gene matches. CDR1 is SEHNR, CDR2 FQNEAQ, per germline (reference sequence). Here the CDR3 reads CASSGQGGGETQYF. The CDR3, as DNA: TGTGCCAGCAGTGGACAGGGAGGAGGAGAGACCCAGTACTTC.

This clonotype was detected a few times. The rearrangement joins TRBV28 to TRBJ2-3; D might be TRBD1 (6 bases). CDR1 and CDR2 from the germline V gene are MDHEN and SYDVKM. With 6 bases removed from V and 0 bases from J, the gap between germline ends came to 10 bases. CDR3 size: 14 residues. CDR3 DNA sequence: TGTGCCAGCAGCCGGGACACCAGCACAGATACGCAGTATTTT. Translating it yields CASSRDTSTDTQYF.

The chain uses TRBV18 and TRBJ1-1, with D uncertain. Germline V lookup: CDR1 KGHSH, CDR2 LQKENI. Trimming cost V 6 bases and J 9 bases, with 20 bases left between them. There are 14 residues in the CDR3. CDR3 sequence reads: CASSLAPQNDKAFF. CDR3 DNA sequence: TGTGCCAGCTCCCTCGCCCCGCAGAACGATAAAGCTTTCTTT.

This chain's CDR3 is CASSSQGGTKNIQYF. The CDR3 DNA follows: TGTGCCAGCAGCTCGCAGGGGGGGACCAAAAACATTCAGTACTTC. The chain couples TRBV5-6 to TRBJ2-4; either TRBD1 or TRBD2 may fit D (7 bases each). Trimming pared 3 bases from V and 2 bases from J, leaving 12 bases between. The CDR3 is made up of 15 amino acids. Germline lookup yields CDR1 SGHDT and CDR2 YYEEEE.

V and J are TRBV4-2 and TRBJ1-5; D uncertain. Trimming took off 3 bases at V and 6 bases at J, with 9 bases between the two ends. The CDR3 loop spans 13 amino acids. From germline, CDR1 is LGHNA and CDR2 YNFKEQ. CDR3 in DNA: TGTGCCAGCAGCCATATCGGACCTCAGCCCCAGCATTTT. It encodes CASSHIGPQPQHF.

The chain employs TRBV5-8 and TRBJ2-5; 8 bases are shared with TRBD2. The J segment lost 4 bases and the V segment lost 2 bases, leaving 10 bases of the junction unmatched. Germline assignment: CDR1 SGHTS and CDR2 YDEGEE. This CDR3 has 16 amino acids. CDR3 DNA: TGTGCCAGCAGCTTTCAGACGGGAGGGCCGCGAGAGACCCAGTACTTC. Translation gives CASSFQTGGPRETQYF.

The chain recombines TRBV7-9 with TRBJ2-3; D might be TRBD2 (6 bases). V was trimmed by 5 bases and J by 4 bases, leaving 19 bases between them. The CDR3 is made up of 16 amino acids. Germline lookup yields CDR1 SEHNR and CDR2 FQNEAQ (reference sequence). The CDR3 DNA reads TGTGCCAGCAGCCCCCAGCGGGTGGGGTTAGCAGATACGCAGTATTTT. Its translation: CASSPQRVGLADTQYF.

This clonotype was observed once. This chain uses TRBV27 with TRBJ2-1, with 9 bases fitting TRBD1. Germline CDR1 and CDR2: MNHEY and SMNVEV (reference sequence). Trimming removed 3 bases from V and 13 bases from J; junction bases left unmatched: 7. The CDR3 is made up of 13 amino acids. The CDR3 protein is CASSFDRGGAQFF. Written as DNA, the CDR3 is TGTGCCAGCAGTTTCGACAGGGGGGGTGCCCAGTTCTTC.

V usage is TRBV6-5 and J usage is TRBJ2-3, with D perhaps being TRBD1 or TRBD2 (5 bases each). Per the germline V gene, CDR1 is MNHEY and CDR2 is SVGAGI. The V and J ends lost 7 bases and 4 bases respectively, with 15 bases between them. The CDR3 consists of 14 residues. DNA of the CDR3: TGTGCCAGCAAGTACCCTGGGGACGCAGATACGCAGTATTTT. Translating gives CASKYPGDADTQYF.

CDR3 protein: CASSPSPTGGGTEAFF. In DNA form, the CDR3 reads TGTGCCAGCAGCCCTTCCCCCACAGGGGGTGGAACTGAAGCTTTCTTT. The rearrangement links TRBV7-3 to TRBJ1-1; 8 positions agree with TRBD1. The trim removed 5 bases at V and 5 bases at J, leaving 13 bases unmatched. Germline V gene lookup returns CDR1 SGHTA and CDR2 FQGTGA. The CDR3 runs to 16 residues.

This clonotype was found a few times. The genes are TRBV4-3 and TRBJ1-2; perhaps TRBD1 as D (5 bases). CDR3 length: 15 amino acids. Germline V lookup: CDR1 LGHNA, CDR2 YSLEER. The ends were cut back, 0 bases at V and 0 bases at J, with 8 bases in the middle. In DNA, the CDR3 is TGCGCCAGCAGCCAAGACAGGGTCTCTAACTATGGCTACACCTTC. Translation gives CASSQDRVSNYGYTF.

The chain joins TRBV12-3 or TRBV12-4 to TRBJ1-2; tentative D call: TRBD1 (5 bases). This CDR3 comprises 13 residues. Trimming pared 8 bases from V and 2 bases from J, leaving 12 bases between. CDR3 in amino acids: CASLADTNYGYTF. The DNA of the CDR3 is TGTGCCAGCCTAGCGGACACCAACTATGGCTACACCTTC.

The chain carries TRBV9 and TRBJ2-5; D unresolved. The CDR3 length is 14 residues. Germline CDR1 reads SGDLS; CDR2 reads YYNGEE. Between the trimmed V and J ends, which lost 0 bases and 2 bases, there was a span of 8 bases. This chain's CDR3 is CASSVGVVQETQYF. The CDR3 DNA follows: TGTGCCAGCAGCGTAGGAGTGGTACAAGAGACCCAGTACTTC.

The chain combines TRBV4-1 with TRBJ2-5, with a weak D call TRBD2 (6 bases). The CDR3 loop spans 15 amino acids. The germline gives CDR1 MGHRA, CDR2 YSYEKL. The V end lost 4 bases, the J end lost 0 bases, and 12 bases lay between the germline ends. The DNA for the CDR3 is TGCGCCAGCAGCCCGACTAGGAGTTACCAAGAGACCCAGTACTTC. Translating it yields CASSPTRSYQETQYF.

This clonotype was seen a handful of times. V is TRBV12-3 or TRBV12-4 and J is TRBJ2-3; TRBD2 aligns across 9 bases. The J segment lost 3 bases and the V segment lost 2 bases, leaving 9 bases of the junction unmatched. The CDR3 runs 17 residues. The DNA for the CDR3 is TGTGCCAGCAGTTTACCCACGGCGGGAGGGGGGACAGATACGCAGTATTTT. Translating gives CASSLPTAGGGTDTQYF.

The chain combines TRBV6-2 or TRBV6-3 with TRBJ1-5; D gene unclear. CDR1 and CDR2 from the germline V gene are MNHEY and SVGEGT. V lost 2 bases to trimming and J lost 6 bases, with 20 bases between them. This CDR3 comprises 17 residues. The CDR3 here is CASSYDLTPTEFQPQHF. CDR3 coding DNA: TGTGCCAGCAGTTACGATTTAACACCCACAGAGTTTCAGCCCCAGCATTTT.

The V gene is TRBV7-2, the J gene TRBJ2-1, with D perhaps given as TRBD1 or TRBD2 (5 bases each). The CDR3 runs to 16 residues. From germline, CDR1 is SGHTA and CDR2 FQGNSA. V was clipped by 1 base and J by 4 bases, with 14 bases between them. The CDR3 DNA follows: TGTGCCAGCAGCTTAGTATGGGGGAGCCCGTACAATGAGCAGTTCTTC. Amino acid sequence: CASSLVWGSPYNEQFF.

This clonotype has more than one count but fewer than ten. The chain is built from TRBV24-1 and TRBJ2-1; TRBD2 agrees at 8 bases. The J call could be wrong; TRBJ2-7 is a better fit for the DNA end. Per the germline V gene, CDR1 is KGHDR and CDR2 is SFDVKD. The CDR3 extends over 18 amino acids. CDR3 sequence: CATSDPMSGGLWDNEQYF. The CDR3 DNA reads as TGTGCCACCAGTGATCCGATGTCGGGAGGGCTTTGGGATAATGAGCAGTACTTC.

The rearrangement joins TRBV6-8 to TRBJ1-6; D is perhaps TRBD1 (5 bases). Trimming shortened V by 11 bases and J by 18 bases, and 29 bases separated the two germline ends. Germline V lookup: CDR1 MNHGY, CDR2 SAAAGT. There are 14 residues in the CDR3. DNA of the CDR3: TGTGCCGTCCCCCGTTCGGGACGCGGCTCTCTACCCCACTTT. Its protein is CAVPRSGRGSLPHF.

The rearrangement uses TRBV6-4 and TRBJ2-3, with D maybe TRBD2 (6 bases). This CDR3 is 15 amino acids long. Germline CDR1 MRHNA, CDR2 SNTAGT. V was trimmed by 2 bases and J by 5 bases, leaving 14 bases between them. Here the CDR3 DNA reads TGTGCCAGCAGTGACGGGGGGAGAGCACAAGATACGCAGTATTTT. This sequence encodes CASSDGGRAQDTQYF.

This chain connects TRBV4-3 to TRBJ2-2, with D tentatively TRBD2 (6 bases). The CDR3 covers 15 residues. Trimming left V 4 bases short and J 8 bases short, with 17 bases between. Germline assignment: CDR1 LGHNA and CDR2 YSLEER. The CDR3: CASSREGLVTGELFF. Here the CDR3 DNA reads TGCGCCAGCAGCCGTGAGGGACTGGTTACGGGGGAGCTGTTTTTT.